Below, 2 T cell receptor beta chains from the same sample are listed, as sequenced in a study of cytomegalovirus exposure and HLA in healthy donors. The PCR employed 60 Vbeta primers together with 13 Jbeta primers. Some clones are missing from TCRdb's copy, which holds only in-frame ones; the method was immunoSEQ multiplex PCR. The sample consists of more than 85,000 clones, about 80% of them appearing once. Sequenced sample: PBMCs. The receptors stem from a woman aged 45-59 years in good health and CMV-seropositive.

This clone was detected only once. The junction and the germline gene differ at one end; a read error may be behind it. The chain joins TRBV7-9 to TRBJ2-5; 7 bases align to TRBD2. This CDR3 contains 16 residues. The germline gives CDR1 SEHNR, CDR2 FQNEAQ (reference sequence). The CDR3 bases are TGTTCCAGCAGCCCCCGGGGTAGCGGGCTCCCGGGGACCCAGTACTTC. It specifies CSSSPRGSGLPGTQYF.

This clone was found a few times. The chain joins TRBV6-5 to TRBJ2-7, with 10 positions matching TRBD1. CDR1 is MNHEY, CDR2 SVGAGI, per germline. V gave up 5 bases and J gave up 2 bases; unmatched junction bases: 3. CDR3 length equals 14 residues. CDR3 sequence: CASSTGTGAYEQYF. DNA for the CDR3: TGTGCCAGCAGTACCGGGACAGGGGCCTACGAGCAGTACTTC.